The T cell receptor beta chain described here comes from a study of OX40 agonist ivuxolimab in advanced cancers. Study in general: Patients treated during dose escalation were battling hepatocellular carcinoma, melanoma, renal cell or head and neck cancer.

The CDR3 has 16 amino acids. CDR1 GTSNPN and CDR2 SVGIG come from the germline V gene (reference sequence). V lost 1 base and J 2 bases, leaving 16 bases between the germline ends. Assay: immunoSEQ multiplex PCR; the TCRdb copy retains only in-frame clones and omits some. The sample lists about 25,000 clones; more than 75% were seen once. This receptor was identified in an adult with an advanced solid tumor such as melanoma, head and neck, liver or kidney cancer. This chain links TRBV30 with TRBJ2-3; D ambiguous. Here the sequenced sample was CD4+ or CD8+ T cells sorted from blood, taken in a trial of the OX40 agonist ivuxolimab. The CDR3 DNA reads as TGTGCCTGGAGTGACGGCGGCGGTCTGTCCACAGATACGCAGTATTTT. Its protein is CAWSDGGGLSTDTQYF.